Below are 9 T cell receptor beta chains sequenced from a single sample in a study of T cells in Graves' hyperthyroidism and ophthalmopathy. What was amplified from RNA transcripts were TCR beta CDR3 regions. Carried out on the TCR CDR3, a first-round RT-PCR used the HTBI primer set. TCRdb analysed the multiplex PCR reads with MiXCR anew, one entry per CDR3 protein. Of about 770,000 distinct CDR3 sequences in the sample, under 20% were seen once. Source material: blood. Every receptor here comes from a woman aged 50 to 60 with Graves' hyperthyroidism that later progressed to Graves' ophthalmopathy.

The sample holds a few counts of this clonotype. The rearrangement uses TRBV29-1 and TRBJ1-1, with a possible D match to TRBD1 (5 bases). V gave up 2 bases and J gave up 9 bases, with 10 bases separating them. The CDR3 extends over 11 amino acids. CDR1 is SQVTM, CDR2 ANQGSEA, per germline. The CDR3 reads CSVERGTQAFF. The CDR3 region has the DNA TGCAGCGTTGAACGGGGGACTCAAGCTTTCTTT.

This clonotype was recorded a few times. The rearrangement joins TRBV29-1 to TRBJ2-5, with TRBD1 matching over 10 bases. Germline CDR1 SQVTM, CDR2 ANQGSEA. The length of the CDR3 is 15 residues. Trimming cost V 1 base and J 4 bases; bases outside gene matches: 6. In nucleotides, the CDR3 is TGCAGCGTTGAAGGGGACAGGGGCGCCTTAGAGACCCAGTACTTC. Protein sequence: CSVEGDRGALETQYF.

This clonotype appeared a few times. The CDR3 is CASSRGGGSYEQYF. The CDR3, as DNA: TGTGCCAGCAGTCGTGGGGGGGGGTCCTACGAGCAGTACTTC. The chain employs TRBV6-1 and TRBJ2-7, with 7 bases identical to TRBD2. CDR1 and CDR2 from the germline V gene are MNHNS and SASEGT. V shed 5 bases, J shed 1 base, and the junction held 5 bases outside the gene matches. This CDR3 is built from 14 residues.

The chain couples TRBV5-8 to TRBJ2-2; a possible D gene is TRBD2 (5 bases). The germline gives CDR1 SGHTS, CDR2 YDEGEE. CDR3 length: 15 amino acids. V lost 2 bases to trimming and J lost 5 bases, with 13 bases between them. For the CDR3, the DNA is TGTGCCAGCAGCTTAAGGGAGCCAAGGACCGGGGAGCTGTTTTTT. It translates to CASSLREPRTGELFF. Full variable domain (remainder filled in from reference TRBV5-8 and TRBJ2-2): EAGVTQSPTHLIKTRGQQATLRCSPISGHTSVYWYQQALGLGLQFLLWYDEGEERNRGNFPPRFSGRQFPNYSSELNVNALELEDSALYLCASSLREPRTGELFFGEGSRLTVL.

This clonotype showed up many times. The chain carries TRBV3-1 and TRBJ1-2; D is ambiguous. The V gene's germline CDR1 is LGHDT and CDR2 YNNKEL (reference sequence). CDR3 length: 14 amino acids. Between the trimmed V and J ends, which lost 1 base and 8 bases, there was a span of 14 bases. This CDR3 reads CASSQGSRLEGYTF. The CDR3 DNA reads TGTGCCAGCAGCCAAGGATCCCGGTTAGAGGGCTACACCTTC.

The sample holds a few counts of this clonotype. This rearrangement joins TRBV27 to TRBJ2-2; 14 bases map to TRBD2. The CDR3 contains 17 residues. In germline, CDR1 is MNHEY, CDR2 SMNVEV (reference sequence). V was pared by 4 bases and J by 3 bases, with 4 bases of the junction left unmatched. CDR3: CASSWGLAGVDTGELFF. CDR3 in DNA: TGTGCCAGCAGTTGGGGACTAGCGGGGGTCGACACCGGGGAGCTGTTTTTT.

A few counts support this clonotype. The rearrangement joins TRBV6-2 or TRBV6-3 to TRBJ2-7; no clear D gene. The germline CDR1 and CDR2 sequences are MNHEY and SVGEGT. The V end lost 0 bases, the J end lost 4 bases, and 10 bases lay between the germline ends. This CDR3 has 14 residues. CDR3 loop: CASSYSDPWYEQYF. CDR3 DNA sequence: TGTGCCAGCAGTTACTCGGATCCTTGGTACGAGCAGTACTTC.

This clonotype was seen many times. J is TRBJ2-6 and V is TRBV18; D remains unclear. The CDR3 is 16 amino acids. Trimming shortened V by 3 bases and J by 0 bases, and 9 bases separated the two germline ends. Germline CDR1 and CDR2: KGHSH and LQKENI. For the CDR3, the DNA is TGTGCCAGCTCACCGGTGGCCTCCTCTGGGGCCAACGTCCTGACTTTC. It yields the protein CASSPVASSGANVLTF.

This clonotype occurred many times. The chain uses TRBV3-1 and TRBJ1-2; no clear D. Germline loops: CDR1 LGHDT, CDR2 YNNKEL (reference sequence). Trimming cost V 4 bases and J 4 bases, with 10 bases left between them. This CDR3 has 13 amino acids. Here the CDR3 reads CASSLGRVYGYTF. In nucleotides, the CDR3 is TGTGCCAGCAGCCTCGGACGGGTCTATGGCTACACCTTC.